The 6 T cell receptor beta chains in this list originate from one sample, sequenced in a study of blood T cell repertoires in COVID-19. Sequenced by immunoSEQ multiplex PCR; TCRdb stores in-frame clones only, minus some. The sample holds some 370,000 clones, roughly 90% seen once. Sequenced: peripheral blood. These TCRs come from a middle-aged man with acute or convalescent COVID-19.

The CDR3 DNA is TGTGCCAGCAGCCCCGCAGGGGGATATGGCTACACCTTC. This codes for CASSPAGGYGYTF. The chain couples TRBV11-2 to TRBJ1-2, with TRBD1 matching over 7 bases. The junction had 5 bases not matched to a gene; V was cut back by 5 bases and J by 5 bases. Germline V CDR1 and CDR2: SGHAT, FQNNGV. This CDR3 is 13 amino acids long.

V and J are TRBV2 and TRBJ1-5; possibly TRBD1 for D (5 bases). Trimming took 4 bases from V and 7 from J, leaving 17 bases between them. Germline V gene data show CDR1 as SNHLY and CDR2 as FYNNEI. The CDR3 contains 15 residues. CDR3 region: CASSVGQGRNQPQHF. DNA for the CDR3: TGTGCCAGCAGTGTTGGGCAGGGTCGTAACCAGCCCCAGCATTTT.

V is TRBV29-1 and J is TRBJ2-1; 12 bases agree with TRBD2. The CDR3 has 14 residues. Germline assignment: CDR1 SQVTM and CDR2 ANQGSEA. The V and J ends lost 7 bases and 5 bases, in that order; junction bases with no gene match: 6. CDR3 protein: CSARTSGNHNEQFF. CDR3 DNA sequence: TGCAGCGCCCGGACTAGCGGGAATCACAATGAGCAGTTCTTC.

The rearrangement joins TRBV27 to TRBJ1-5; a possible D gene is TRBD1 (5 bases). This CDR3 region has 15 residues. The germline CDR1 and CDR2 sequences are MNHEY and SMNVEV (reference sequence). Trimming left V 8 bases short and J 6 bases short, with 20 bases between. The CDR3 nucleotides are TGTGCCAGCCGGAACCGGGGGGTAGGGTCTCAGCCCCAGCATTTT. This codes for CASRNRGVGSQPQHF.

Here the CDR3 DNA reads TGCAGTGCTAGTGACGAAGGGGCCCATAATTCACCCCTCCACTTT. This sequence encodes CSASDEGAHNSPLHF. The gene calls are TRBV20-1 and TRBJ1-6; weak D call: TRBD1 (5 bases). This CDR3 is 15 amino acids long. With 3 bases removed from V and 5 bases from J, the gap between germline ends came to 14 bases. Germline CDR1 DFQATT, CDR2 SNEGSKA (reference sequence).

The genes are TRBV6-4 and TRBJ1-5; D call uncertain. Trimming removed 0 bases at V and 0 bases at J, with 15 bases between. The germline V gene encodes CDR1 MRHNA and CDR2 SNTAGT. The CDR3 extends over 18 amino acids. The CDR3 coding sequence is TGTGCCAGCAGTGACTCGTCTCGAGGGTTTTATAGCAATCAGCCCCAGCATTTT. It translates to CASSDSSRGFYSNQPQHF.